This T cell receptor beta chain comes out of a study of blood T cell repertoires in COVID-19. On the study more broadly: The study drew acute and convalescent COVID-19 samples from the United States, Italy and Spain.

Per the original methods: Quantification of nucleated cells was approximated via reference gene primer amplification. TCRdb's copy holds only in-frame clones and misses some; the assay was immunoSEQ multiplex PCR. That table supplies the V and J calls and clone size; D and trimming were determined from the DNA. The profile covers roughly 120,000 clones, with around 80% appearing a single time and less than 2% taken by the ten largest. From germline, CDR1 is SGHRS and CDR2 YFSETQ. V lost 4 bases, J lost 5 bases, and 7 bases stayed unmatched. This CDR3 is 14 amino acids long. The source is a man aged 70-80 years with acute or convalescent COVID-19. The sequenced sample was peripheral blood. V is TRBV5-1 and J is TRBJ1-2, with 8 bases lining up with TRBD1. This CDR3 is CASSDPDRVYGYTF. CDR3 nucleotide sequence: TGCGCCAGCAGCGACCCGGACAGGGTATATGGCTACACCTTC.